Each of the 3 T cell receptor beta chains below was sequenced from the same sample in a study of beta chain features in type 1 diabetes. cDNA synthesis used the whole RNA isolate, giving expressed TCRB sequences. The repertoire was sequenced with immunoSEQ multiplex PCR; TCRdb's copy has only in-frame clones and lacks some. The sample includes around 500,000 clones, 10% to 12% seen only once; the top ten take 0.04% to 0.05%. The sequencing sample was made of naive CD4+ T cells from blood. The source of these receptors is a woman aged 18-30 years in good health.

The rearrangement joins TRBV10-3 to TRBJ1-2; TRBD1 agrees at 7 bases. Trimming took 5 bases from V and 4 from J; bases not matched to a gene: 10. The CDR3 runs to 15 residues. Germline V gives CDR1 ENHRY, CDR2 SYGVKD. The CDR3 sequence: CAISRDSPPIYGYTF. DNA of the CDR3: TGTGCCATCAGTAGGGACAGCCCCCCGATCTATGGCTACACCTTC.

The gene calls are TRBV13 and TRBJ2-3, with unresolved D. The CDR3 spans 12 residues. Trimming cost V 5 bases and J 4 bases, with 7 bases left between them. Germline V gene lookup returns CDR1 PRHDT and CDR2 FYEKMQ (reference sequence). CDR3 region: CASSRGPDTQYF. The CDR3 DNA sequence: TGTGCCAGCAGCCGAGGCCCAGATACGCAGTATTTT. The variable domain in full, completed from reference TRBV13 and TRBJ2-3, reads AAGVIQSPRHLIKEKRETATLKCYPIPRHDTVYWYQQGPGQDPQFLISFYEKMQSDKGSIPDRFSAQQFSDYHSELNMSSLELGDSALYFCASSRGPDTQYFGPGTRLTVL.

This rearrangement joins TRBV28 to TRBJ2-3, with D maybe TRBD1 (6 bases). Deletions cut 2 bases from V and 1 base from J, with 10 bases between. This CDR3 comprises 15 residues. The germline gives CDR1 MDHEN, CDR2 SYDVKM. CDR3 nucleotide sequence: TGTGCCAGCAGTTTAAAACAGGGCCGCACAGATACGCAGTATTTT. It yields the protein CASSLKQGRTDTQYF.